This T cell receptor beta chain was sequenced in a study of blood T cell repertoires in COVID-19. Study as a whole: COVID-19 samples collected from the United States, Italy and Spain covered acute and convalescent phases. PBMCs, B-cell-depleted T cells, or T cells provided the cDNA or gDNA that made up the material.

Authors' data handling: Amplification from reference gene primers served as the basis for estimated nucleated cell counts. Method: immunoSEQ multiplex PCR; TCRdb's copy keeps in-frame clones and lacks some. The V and J calls and clone size were taken over from that table, and D and trimming were inferred from the DNA. This repertoire shows approximately 300,000 clones, 75% to 90% found once; its top ten account for roughly 6.1%. The Seattle site enrolled patients during active infection and followed them longitudinally. This clone was seen just once. With 0 bases clipped from V and 4 bases from J, the junction kept 2 bases outside the gene matches. The CDR3 covers 14 residues. Germline assignment: CDR1 LGHDT and CDR2 YNNKEL (reference sequence).

The clonotype comes from a woman in her fifties or sixties with COVID-19, enrolled during active disease. Sequences were obtained from peripheral blood. The gene calls are TRBV3-1 (or the pseudogene TRBV3-2) and TRBJ1-2; 7 bases line up with TRBD1. The CDR3: CASSQDRGSYGYTF. Written as DNA, the CDR3 is TGTGCCAGCAGCCAAGACAGGGGGTCCTATGGCTACACCTTC.